These 14 T cell receptor beta chains were sequenced from one sample in a study of regulatory T cells in long-lasting Graves disease. For TCR beta, libraries came from iRepertoire HTBI primers and Arm-PCR of CDR3 regions. TCRdb reprocessed the multiplex PCR reads via MiXCR and lists one record per CDR3 protein. The sample lists over 300,000 distinct CDR3 sequences, around a fifth occurring once. As for time point: persistent/refractory GD, antithyroid drugs over 5 years with positive TRAb. The authors made the TCR library using RNA they extracted from PBMCs. This material consisted of peripheral blood mononuclear cells (PBMCs), taken when the disease was refractory, from a patient treated with antithyroid drugs. The receptors here all came from a female donor with Graves disease.

The V and J genes are TRBV6-2 or TRBV6-3 and TRBJ2-2; 8 nucleotides match TRBD2. CDR1 is MNHEY, CDR2 SVGEGT, per germline. This CDR3 has 16 residues. Trimming cost V 5 bases and J 4 bases; bases outside gene matches: 9. The CDR3 nucleotides are TGTGCCAGCAGTGATTTACGGGGGGGCCTCACCGGGGAGCTGTTTTTT. It specifies CASSDLRGGLTGELFF.

This clonotype occurred many times. The rearrangement uses TRBV2 and TRBJ1-6; perhaps TRBD1 as D (5 bases). Trimming left V 1 base short and J 6 bases short, with 10 bases between. In germline, CDR1 is SNHLY, CDR2 FYNNEI. This CDR3 is built from 15 residues. Here the CDR3 reads CASSEGSRVNSPLHF. CDR3 nucleotides: TGTGCCAGCAGTGAAGGGTCCAGGGTTAATTCACCCCTCCACTTT.

This clonotype has a count of ten or more. V and J are TRBV2 and TRBJ1-1, with D tentatively TRBD1 (6 bases). Germline V gives CDR1 SNHLY, CDR2 FYNNEI. The CDR3 is 11 amino acids. Deletions cut 6 bases from V and 8 bases from J, with 10 bases between. The CDR3 reads CASSGGTEAFF. CDR3 DNA sequence: TGTGCCAGCAGCGGAGGGACAGAAGCTTTCTTT. The full variable domain, with the rest looked up from reference TRBV2 and TRBJ1-1, is EPEVTQTPSHQVTQMGQEVILRCVPISNHLYFYWYRQILGQKVEFLVSFYNNEISEKSEIFDDQFSVERPDGSNFTLKIRSTKLEDSAMYFCASSGGTEAFFGQGTRLTVV.

This clonotype was counted between two and nine times. The chain links TRBV27 to TRBJ2-7, with TRBD1 identical over 7 bases. Germline values: CDR1 MNHEY, CDR2 SMNVEV (reference sequence). The CDR3 is 15 residues long. With V trimmed by 0 bases and J by 2 bases, 4 bases remained unmatched. The CDR3 coding sequence is TGTGCCAGCAGTTTATCCTCCGGGACAGCCTACGAGCAGTACTTC. Protein: CASSLSSGTAYEQYF.

This clonotype was seen more than once but under ten times. V usage is TRBV3-1 and J usage is TRBJ1-1; D is undetermined. Trimming removed 4 bases from V and 0 bases from J, with 12 bases in between. Germline V CDR1 and CDR2: LGHDT, YNNKEL (reference sequence). The CDR3 totals 15 residues. The CDR3 region has the DNA TGTGCCAGCAGCCTAGGTTCGGGCTTGAACACTGAAGCTTTCTTT. The encoded protein is CASSLGSGLNTEAFF.

The chain combines TRBV10-2 with TRBJ1-1; D is undetermined. Germline V gives CDR1 WSHSY, CDR2 SAAADI. The V gene lost 2 bases and the J gene lost 5 bases, with 12 bases spanning the gap. The CDR3 has 14 residues. CDR3 amino acids: CASSEASGRTEAFF. Here the CDR3 DNA reads TGCGCCAGCAGTGAGGCCTCCGGGAGGACTGAAGCTTTCTTT.

V and J are TRBV4-2 and TRBJ2-2; a possible D gene is TRBD2 (5 bases). Germline V gene data show CDR1 as LGHNA and CDR2 as YNFKEQ. This CDR3 is built from 16 residues. V was cut by 5 bases and J by 1 base, with 14 bases left in between. The CDR3 sequence is CASSSEGYENTGELFF. DNA for the CDR3: TGTGCCAGCAGCTCTGAGGGATACGAGAACACCGGGGAGCTGTTTTTT.

This clonotype was recorded at least ten times. The V gene is TRBV12-3 or TRBV12-4, the J gene TRBJ1-2; tentative D call: TRBD1 (5 bases). Trimming left V 7 bases short and J 4 bases short, with 13 bases between. The CDR3 has 13 residues. CDR3: CASTIDSAYGYTF. Written as DNA, the CDR3 is TGTGCCAGCACGATAGACAGTGCCTATGGCTACACCTTC.

The chain uses TRBV4-2 and TRBJ2-7, with D possibly matching TRBD2 (6 bases). V lost 4 bases to trimming and J lost 2 bases, with 18 bases between them. The CDR3 runs to 16 residues. CDR1 is LGHNA and CDR2 is YNFKEQ in the germline V gene. The CDR3 coding sequence is TGTGCCAGCAGCCCCGCGGCCGGGGACTTGCCCTACGAGCAGTACTTC. As protein: CASSPAAGDLPYEQYF.

The genes are TRBV27 and TRBJ2-1; D possibly matches TRBD1 or TRBD2 (5 bases each). This CDR3 spans 13 amino acids. Germline V gives CDR1 MNHEY, CDR2 SMNVEV (reference sequence). V was clipped by 4 bases and J by 9 bases, with 13 bases between them. CDR3 bases: TGTGCCAGCAGTTCTGGGGGATTGGGTGAGCAGTTCTTC. This sequence encodes CASSSGGLGEQFF.

This clonotype was found a few times. The chain recombines TRBV24-1 with TRBJ2-1; 8 bases agree with TRBD2. Germline CDR1 and CDR2: KGHDR and SFDVKD. The ends lost 10 bases at V and 4 bases at J; junction bases unmatched: 14. The CDR3 is made up of 16 amino acids. The CDR3 spells CATQGASGSIYNEQFF. The CDR3 DNA sequence: TGTGCCACTCAAGGAGCTAGCGGGTCGATTTACAATGAGCAGTTCTTC.

There are a few counts of this clonotype. The rearrangement uses TRBV11-2 and TRBJ2-3; 9 nucleotides agree with TRBD2. Germline V gene lookup returns CDR1 SGHAT and CDR2 FQNNGV. J gave up 2 bases and V 1 base, and 7 bases lay outside the gene matches. The CDR3 is made up of 17 amino acids. Here the CDR3 reads CASSLGGGGRDTDTQYF. CDR3 bases: TGTGCCAGCAGCTTAGGAGGGGGCGGGAGGGACACAGATACGCAGTATTTT. Variable domain in full (rest from reference TRBV11-2 and TRBJ2-3): EAGVAQSPRYKIIEKRQSVAFWCNPISGHATLYWYQQILGQGPKLLIQFQNNGVVDDSQLPKDRFSAERLKGVDSTLKIQPAKLEDSAVYLCASSLGGGGRDTDTQYFGPGTRLTVL.

The chain combines TRBV4-1 with TRBJ1-5, with D possibly matching TRBD1 (5 bases). The germline V and J ends were trimmed by 1 base and 0 bases, with 16 bases remaining between them. The CDR3 is 18 amino acids. Germline CDR1 and CDR2: MGHRA and YSYEKL. CDR3 sequence: CASSQAQVGGGSNQPQHF. CDR3 DNA sequence: TGCGCCAGCAGCCAAGCTCAGGTCGGGGGTGGTAGCAATCAGCCCCAGCATTTT.

This chain links TRBV11-2 with TRBJ2-7; TRBD1 is a possible D gene (6 bases). Germline V gives CDR1 SGHAT, CDR2 FQNNGV. The CDR3 contains 13 residues. V was shortened by 5 bases and J by 5 bases, with 13 bases between the two germline ends. CDR3: CASSLRGRHEQYF. DNA for the CDR3: TGTGCCAGCAGCCTCAGGGGACGGCACGAGCAGTACTTC.